These T cell receptor beta chains were read from a single sample in a study of early T cells in non-severe SARS-CoV-2 infection. TCRdb fed the 5' RACE reads into MiXCR, producing one record per CDR3 protein. The sample lists 95,000 to 100,000 distinct CDR3 sequences; about 12% were seen once. Sequenced material: whole blood. The receptors derive from an adult who was a healthcare worker with PCR-confirmed SARS-CoV-2 infection or an uninfected control (not recorded which). CDR3s include the opening cysteine and the closing phenylalanine or tryptophan. Fields, in order: D gene, clone size, V gene, J gene, CDR3 DNA, CDR3 protein. D genes are given only for firm matches. Clone size is given for some rows only: seen once, a few or many times, or a class if the clone is expanded.

D gene: TRBD1; clone size: few; V gene: TRBV6-2/TRBV6-3; J gene: TRBJ2-1; CDR3 DNA: TGTGCCAGCAGACCCCTAACAGGGGAGAAACGCAATGAGCAGTTCTTC; CDR3 protein: CASRPLTGEKRNEQFF
D gene: .; clone size: many; V gene: TRBV28; J gene: TRBJ1-2; CDR3 DNA: TGTGCCAGCAGCTTGGCGTCGAGGTCTGGCTACACCTTC; CDR3 protein: CASSLASRSGYTF
D gene: .; clone size: .; V gene: TRBV6-2/TRBV6-3; J gene: TRBJ2-3; CDR3 DNA: TGTGCCAGCAGCCTATATGGGACTAGCACAGATACGCAGTATTTT; CDR3 protein: CASSLYGTSTDTQYF
D gene: .; clone size: many; V gene: TRBV20-1; J gene: TRBJ1-1; CDR3 DNA: TGCAGTGCTAGATCCGAGGGAGGGACCACTGAAGCTTTCTTT; CDR3 protein: CSARSEGGTTEAFF
D gene: .; clone size: .; V gene: TRBV7-9; J gene: TRBJ1-4; CDR3 DNA: TGTGCCAGCAGCTTAGGGGCTGCTAATGAAAAACTGTTTTTT; CDR3 protein: CASSLGAANEKLFF
D gene: .; clone size: many; V gene: TRBV28; J gene: TRBJ1-1; CDR3 DNA: TGTGCCAGCAGGAACAGTCAGTTCACTGAAGCTTTCTTT; CDR3 protein: CASRNSQFTEAFF
D gene: TRBD2; clone size: many; V gene: TRBV5-1; J gene: TRBJ2-1; CDR3 DNA: TGCGCCAGCAGCCCTTCGGGGGGGGCTCGTGAGCAGTTCTTC; CDR3 protein: CASSPSGGAREQFF
D gene: .; clone size: many; V gene: TRBV27; J gene: TRBJ1-3; CDR3 DNA: TGTGCCAGCAGTGCGATCAGGGTCGTCCCTGGAAACACCATATATTTT; CDR3 protein: CASSAIRVVPGNTIYF
D gene: .; clone size: many; V gene: TRBV29-1; J gene: TRBJ1-1; CDR3 DNA: TGCAGCGTGCTCAGGGAAATCGACACTGAAGCTTTCTTT; CDR3 protein: CSVLREIDTEAFF
D gene: .; clone size: .; V gene: TRBV6-2/TRBV6-3; J gene: TRBJ2-6; CDR3 DNA: TGTGCCAGCGGCAGACCATCCTCTGGGGCCAACGTCCTGACTTTC; CDR3 protein: CASGRPSSGANVLTF
D gene: TRBD2; clone size: few; V gene: TRBV20-1; J gene: TRBJ2-1; CDR3 DNA: TGCAGTGCCACGCCCGGACTAGCGGGGGTGGGGGGGCAGTTCTTC; CDR3 protein: CSATPGLAGVGGQFF
D gene: .; clone size: many; V gene: TRBV4-2; J gene: TRBJ2-7; CDR3 DNA: TGTGCCAGCAGCCAAGAGGAGGAGGGATACTCCTACGAGCAGTACTTC; CDR3 protein: CASSQEEEGYSYEQYF
D gene: .; clone size: many; V gene: TRBV9; J gene: TRBJ2-1; CDR3 DNA: TGTGCCAGCCACAATGAGCAGTTCTTC; CDR3 protein: CASHNEQFF
D gene: TRBD2; clone size: many; V gene: TRBV19; J gene: TRBJ2-1; CDR3 DNA: TGTGCCAGTAGTACTAGCGGGGGGGTTTACAATGAGCAGTTCTTC; CDR3 protein: CASSTSGGVYNEQFF
D gene: .; clone size: .; V gene: TRBV6-1; J gene: TRBJ1-1; CDR3 DNA: TGTGCCAGCAGTGAAGTAGGTGGCGTATGGACTGAAGCTTTCTTT; CDR3 protein: CASSEVGGVWTEAFF
D gene: .; clone size: few; V gene: TRBV4-1; J gene: TRBJ1-2; CDR3 DNA: TGCGCCAGCAGCCAAGTGGCAGCTTCCTATGGCTACACCTTC; CDR3 protein: CASSQVAASYGYTF
D gene: .; clone size: .; V gene: TRBV18; J gene: TRBJ2-1; CDR3 DNA: TGTGCCAGCTCACCTAGTCTAGCCATCGGAAATGAGCAGTTCTTC; CDR3 protein: CASSPSLAIGNEQFF
D gene: .; clone size: .; V gene: TRBV28; J gene: TRBJ2-2; CDR3 DNA: TGTGCCAGCAGTCCCCGGCGGAGGGCGATCACCGGGGAGCTGTTTTTT; CDR3 protein: CASSPRRRAITGELFF
D gene: TRBD1; clone size: few; V gene: TRBV7-9; J gene: TRBJ2-1; CDR3 DNA: TGTGCCAGCAACGACCGGAACAGGGGCGGCAATGAGCAGTTCTTC; CDR3 protein: CASNDRNRGGNEQFF
D gene: TRBD2; clone size: few; V gene: TRBV29-1; J gene: TRBJ2-1; CDR3 DNA: TGCACCGGGGGGAGGGGCAATGAGCAGTTCTTC; CDR3 protein: CTGGRGNEQFF
D gene: TRBD2; clone size: .; V gene: TRBV29-1; J gene: TRBJ2-5; CDR3 DNA: TGCAGCGTTGAGCCGGGAGGCAAAGAGACCCAGTACTTC; CDR3 protein: CSVEPGGKETQYF
D gene: .; clone size: .; V gene: TRBV6-2/TRBV6-3; J gene: TRBJ2-3; CDR3 DNA: TGTGCCAGCAGTTACCGGGAGTGGGAAGATACGCAGTATTTT; CDR3 protein: CASSYREWEDTQYF
D gene: TRBD2; clone size: many; V gene: TRBV7-2; J gene: TRBJ2-3; CDR3 DNA: TGTGCCAGCAGCTTAGCATCGCTCCCCGCGGGGGGATGGGGAGATACGCAGTATTTT; CDR3 protein: CASSLASLPAGGWGDTQYF
D gene: .; clone size: few; V gene: TRBV7-9; J gene: TRBJ2-7; CDR3 DNA: TGTGCCAGTACCCGATCAGGGGCGGGATACGAGCAGTACTTC; CDR3 protein: CASTRSGAGYEQYF
D gene: TRBD2; clone size: .; V gene: TRBV28; J gene: TRBJ2-5; CDR3 DNA: TGTGCCAGCAACTCAGGGACTAGCGGGAAGCAACAAGAGACCCAGTACTTC; CDR3 protein: CASNSGTSGKQQETQYF
D gene: .; clone size: many; V gene: TRBV11-2; J gene: TRBJ2-3; CDR3 DNA: TGTGCCAGCAGCCCCGGTGAGGGGGTGGCTAGCACAGATACGCAGTATTTT; CDR3 protein: CASSPGEGVASTDTQYF
D gene: .; clone size: .; V gene: TRBV10-2; J gene: TRBJ1-2; CDR3 DNA: TGCGCCAGCAGTGAGCGGGGAACCAACTATGGCTACACCTTC; CDR3 protein: CASSERGTNYGYTF
D gene: TRBD2; clone size: once; V gene: TRBV7-2; J gene: TRBJ2-3; CDR3 DNA: TGTGCCAGCAGCTCTAGCGGGGTTCTCACAGATACGCAGTATTTT; CDR3 protein: CASSSSGVLTDTQYF
D gene: .; clone size: many; V gene: TRBV6-1; J gene: TRBJ1-5; CDR3 DNA: TGTGCCAGCAGTGAAGCGGGGGAATACAATCAGCCCCAGCATTTT; CDR3 protein: CASSEAGEYNQPQHF
D gene: .; clone size: .; V gene: TRBV5-4; J gene: TRBJ2-2; CDR3 DNA: TGTGCCAGCAGCCGAGCGGATTTTTCCGCGAACACCGGGGAGCTGTTTTTT; CDR3 protein: CASSRADFSANTGELFF
D gene: .; clone size: few; V gene: TRBV27; J gene: TRBJ2-5; CDR3 DNA: TGTGCCAGCAGTTTCTCGCGTTTCCAAGAGACCCAGTACTTC; CDR3 protein: CASSFSRFQETQYF
D gene: .; clone size: many; V gene: TRBV7-2; J gene: TRBJ1-1; CDR3 DNA: TGTGCCAGCAGCTTAGTTCGGACACACACTGAAGCTTTCTTT; CDR3 protein: CASSLVRTHTEAFF
D gene: .; clone size: many; V gene: TRBV7-8; J gene: TRBJ2-7; CDR3 DNA: TGTGCCAGCAGCCAAAAGGGGACGCTGGACTACGAGCAGTACTTC; CDR3 protein: CASSQKGTLDYEQYF
D gene: TRBD2; clone size: many; V gene: TRBV11-2; J gene: TRBJ2-3; CDR3 DNA: TGTGCCAGCAGCTTAGATCCCCCACTAGCGGGGCATCGGGATACGCAGTATTTT; CDR3 protein: CASSLDPPLAGHRDTQYF
D gene: .; clone size: many; V gene: TRBV24-1; J gene: TRBJ2-2; CDR3 DNA: TGTGCCACCAGTGATTTTCGGCAGGATCACACCGGGGAGCTGTTTTTT; CDR3 protein: CATSDFRQDHTGELFF
D gene: .; clone size: many; V gene: TRBV5-6; J gene: TRBJ2-1; CDR3 DNA: TGTGCCAGCAGCTTGGATCCGCCACTCTACAATGAGCAGTTCTTC; CDR3 protein: CASSLDPPLYNEQFF
D gene: TRBD1; clone size: many; V gene: TRBV5-4; J gene: TRBJ1-1; CDR3 DNA: TGTGCCAGCAGTTTCAACAACAGGGGCCCATTAATCTCCTCTGAAGCTTTCTTT; CDR3 protein: CASSFNNRGPLISSEAFF
D gene: .; clone size: .; V gene: TRBV4-1; J gene: TRBJ1-4; CDR3 DNA: TGCGCCAGCAGCCAAGATAGGGGAGGAAAACTGTTTTTT; CDR3 protein: CASSQDRGGKLFF
D gene: TRBD2; clone size: .; V gene: TRBV6-6; J gene: TRBJ2-3; CDR3 DNA: TGTGCCAGCAGTTTCGACGCTAGCGGGGGGGCCCCAGATACGCAGTATTTT; CDR3 protein: CASSFDASGGAPDTQYF
D gene: .; clone size: .; V gene: TRBV5-1; J gene: TRBJ1-1; CDR3 DNA: TGCGCCAGCAGCCAAACAAGGGGTGTCACTGAAGCTTTCTTT; CDR3 protein: CASSQTRGVTEAFF
D gene: .; clone size: many; V gene: TRBV28; J gene: TRBJ2-7; CDR3 DNA: TGTGCCAGCAGTTTTGGCCGCGTTTACGAGCAGTACTTC; CDR3 protein: CASSFGRVYEQYF
D gene: .; clone size: .; V gene: TRBV20-1; J gene: TRBJ2-7; CDR3 DNA: TGCAGTGCGGAAGAAGGCAACTACGAGCAGTACTTC; CDR3 protein: CSAEEGNYEQYF
D gene: TRBD1; clone size: .; V gene: TRBV29-1; J gene: TRBJ2-7; CDR3 DNA: TGCAGCGTGGGCCCTGACAGGGGGCTTACATCCTACGAGCAGTACTTC; CDR3 protein: CSVGPDRGLTSYEQYF
D gene: TRBD1; clone size: few; V gene: TRBV27; J gene: TRBJ1-5; CDR3 DNA: TGTGCCAGCAGTTTATCCGGAGGGGGCAATAGCAATCAGCCCCAGCATTTT; CDR3 protein: CASSLSGGGNSNQPQHF
D gene: TRBD1; clone size: many; V gene: TRBV6-5; J gene: TRBJ1-1; CDR3 DNA: TGTGCCAGCAGTTCCCTCGACAGGGGGAACACTGAAGCTTTCTTT; CDR3 protein: CASSSLDRGNTEAFF
D gene: .; clone size: .; V gene: TRBV28; J gene: TRBJ1-4; CDR3 DNA: TGTGCCAGCAGATCCCTGAGTTCAACTAATGAAAAACTGTTTTTT; CDR3 protein: CASRSLSSTNEKLFF
D gene: TRBD1; clone size: .; V gene: TRBV28; J gene: TRBJ1-2; CDR3 DNA: TGTGCCAGCAGTTTACGGGGACAGAGTTCTAACTATGGCTACACCTTC; CDR3 protein: CASSLRGQSSNYGYTF
D gene: .; clone size: .; V gene: TRBV24-1; J gene: TRBJ2-3; CDR3 DNA: TGTGCCACCAGTCTCGGCGGGAAAAGCACAGATACGCAGTATTTT; CDR3 protein: CATSLGGKSTDTQYF